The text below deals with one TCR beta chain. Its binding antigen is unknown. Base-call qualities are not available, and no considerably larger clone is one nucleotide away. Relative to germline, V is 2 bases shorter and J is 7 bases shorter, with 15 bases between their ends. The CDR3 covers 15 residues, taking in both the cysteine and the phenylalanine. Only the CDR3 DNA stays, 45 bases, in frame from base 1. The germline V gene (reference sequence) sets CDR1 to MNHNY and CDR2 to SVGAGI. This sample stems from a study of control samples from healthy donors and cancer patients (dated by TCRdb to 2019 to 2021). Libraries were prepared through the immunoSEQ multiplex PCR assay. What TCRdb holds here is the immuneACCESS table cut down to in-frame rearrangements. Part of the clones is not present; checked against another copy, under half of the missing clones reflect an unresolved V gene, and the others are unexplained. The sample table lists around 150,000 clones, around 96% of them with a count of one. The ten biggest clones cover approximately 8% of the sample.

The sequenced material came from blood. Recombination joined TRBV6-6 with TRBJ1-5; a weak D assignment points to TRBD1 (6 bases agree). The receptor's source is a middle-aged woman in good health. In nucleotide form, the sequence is TGTGCCAGCAGTTACCTACAGGGACACGGGCAGCCCCAGCATTTT. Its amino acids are CASSYLQGHGQPQHF.